This passage covers 3 T cell receptor beta chains from one sample sequenced in a study of vaccination and CD4 T cells after COVID-19. The sample's treatment: roughly 10-day PBMC culture with coronavirus spike peptide pools or control peptides (ViraFEST assay). Antigens for these TCRs are unknown. Once obtained from cultured CD4+ T cells, the DNA was sequenced using the Oncomine TCR Beta short-read assay. TCRdb re-analysed the PCR reads in MiXCR, keeping a single row per CDR3 protein. The sample yields under 25,000 distinct CDR3 sequences, around three fifths seen once. The sequencing sample was made of CD4+ T cells from blood, cultured in vitro. These receptors were taken from a human donor who had recovered from COVID-19.

The sample holds a few counts of this clonotype. The chain couples TRBV20-1 to TRBJ2-5; a possible D gene is TRBD1 (6 bases). Trimming left V 5 bases short and J 1 base short, with 14 bases between. The CDR3 contains 14 residues. The germline V gene has CDR1 DFQATT and CDR2 SNEGSKA (reference sequence). The CDR3 nucleotides read TGCAGTGCTCTACGGGACACGTCCCAAGAGACCCAGTACTTC. Translated, it gives CSALRDTSQETQYF.

V gene TRBV28 combines with J gene TRBJ1-1, with D uncertain. Germline V gene lookup returns CDR1 MDHEN and CDR2 SYDVKM. Trimming cost V 3 bases and J 1 base, with 9 bases left between them. This CDR3 spans 14 amino acids. The CDR3 bases are TGTGCCAGCAGTTTTCTGCTGACGAACACTGAAGCTTTCTTT. Translated: CASSFLLTNTEAFF.

The rearrangement links TRBV10-3 to TRBJ1-5; possibly TRBD1 for D (6 bases). Germline V CDR1 and CDR2: ENHRY, SYGVKD. The CDR3 spans 14 residues. Trimming shortened V by 3 bases and J by 2 bases, and 8 bases separated the two germline ends. The CDR3: CAISDRGGNQPQHF. In nucleotides, the CDR3 is TGTGCCATCAGTGACAGGGGTGGCAATCAGCCCCAGCATTTT.